This TCR beta chain came from a study of cytomegalovirus exposure and HLA in healthy donors. Study information: An analysis done earlier identified approximately 120 million unique TCR beta sequences from 190 million or so T cells.

The germline V and J ends were trimmed by 4 bases and 6 bases, with 25 bases remaining between them. Germline V gene sequence: CDR1 SGDLS, CDR2 YYNGEE. The CDR3 length is 18 residues. Findings of the study overall: Later, an analysis showed that TCR beta chains associated with HLA were more clonally expanded than others that were equally common. CMV serostatus was the sole immune exposure data available. Per a prior analysis, the majority of TCR beta V segments were productive roughly 87% or roughly 30% of the time.

PCR employed 60 Vbeta and 13 Jbeta primers. This table comes from immunoSEQ multiplex PCR, and its TCRdb copy is limited to in-frame clones, with some not included. The data hold 150,000 to 200,000 clones, with roughly 79% observed a single time. As for this clone: Antigen specificity is unknown.

This chain joins TRBV9 and TRBJ2-2, with a tentative D call TRBD2 (6 bases). Sequencing used PBMCs. This TCR derives from a woman aged 18-35 years in good health and CMV-seropositive. In DNA form, the CDR3 reads TGTGCCAGCAGCACCCGGCCAGGGAAGGAGGGAACACCCGGGGAGCTGTTTTTT. Amino acids: CASSTRPGKEGTPGELFF.